In its sample, the clone carrying this TCR beta chain was seen once. TCRdb's copy holds only in-frame clones and misses some; the assay was immunoSEQ multiplex PCR. Seen here are some 97,000 clones, around 94% observed once, and the top ten hold more than 0.95%. This sample was taken from a study of T cell changes during pregnancy in multiple sclerosis. J lost 1 base, V lost 6 bases, and 4 bases had no gene match. This CDR3 has 15 residues. Germline V gene sequence: CDR1 SGHTA, CDR2 FQGNSA. The clonotype was recovered from a female donor with multiple sclerosis, enrolled in a pregnancy study. The rearrangement joins TRBV7-2 to TRBJ2-3; 10 bases match TRBD1. The sample in question was peripheral blood, obtained in the second trimester of pregnancy. CDR3 sequence: CASSTGQGGTDTQYF. CDR3 DNA: TGTGCCAGCAGTACCGGACAGGGGGGCACAGATACGCAGTATTTT. Filled out from reference TRBV7-2 and TRBJ2-3, the complete variable domain reads GAGVSQSPSNKVTEKGKDVELRCDPISGHTALYWYRQSLGQGLEFLIYFQGNSAPDKSGLPSDRFSAERTGGSVSTLTIQRTQQEDSAVYLCASSTGQGGTDTQYFGPGTRLTVL.